This TCR beta chain came from a study of T cells in tuberculosis. In the study overall: IGRA-negative adolescents, IGRA-positive adolescents with latent tuberculosis and adults with active tuberculosis formed this South African cohort.

In the case of this clone: As yet, its antigen is unknown.

Study-wide results and limits: Active tuberculosis cases were adults; controls were adolescents.

Assay used: immunoSEQ multiplex PCR; TCRdb lists only in-frame clones, some missing. In the table there are more than 20,000 clones, 70% to 90% of which are singletons. Time point: new active TB diagnosis, blood taken before or within 7 days of starting treatment. Included patients were adults of at least 18, HIV-seronegative, South African. The sample consisted of PBMCs, taken at tuberculosis diagnosis. The sequence derives from an adult with tuberculosis.

As DNA, the CDR3 is TGCGCCAGCAGCTTGGACAGGGGCGAAATGAACACTGAAGCTTTCTTT. Residues: CASSLDRGEMNTEAFF. This sequence joins TRBV5-1 and TRBJ1-1, with TRBD1 matching 7 bases. The length of the CDR3 is 16 residues. The V and J ends lost 0 bases and 0 bases, in that order; junction bases with no gene match: 5. The germline V gene encodes CDR1 SGHRS and CDR2 YFSETQ.